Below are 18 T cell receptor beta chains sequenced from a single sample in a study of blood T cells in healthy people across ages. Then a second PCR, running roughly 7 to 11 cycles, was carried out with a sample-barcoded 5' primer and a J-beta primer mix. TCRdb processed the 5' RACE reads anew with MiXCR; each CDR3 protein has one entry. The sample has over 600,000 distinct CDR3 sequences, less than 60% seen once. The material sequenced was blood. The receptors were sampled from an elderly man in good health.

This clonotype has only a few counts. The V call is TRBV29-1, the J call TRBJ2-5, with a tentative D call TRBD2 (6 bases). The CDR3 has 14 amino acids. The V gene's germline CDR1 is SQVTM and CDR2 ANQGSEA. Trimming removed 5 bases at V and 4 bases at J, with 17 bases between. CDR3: CSVRPHPGRETQYF. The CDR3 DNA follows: TGCAGCGTTAGACCACATCCCGGGAGAGAGACCCAGTACTTC.

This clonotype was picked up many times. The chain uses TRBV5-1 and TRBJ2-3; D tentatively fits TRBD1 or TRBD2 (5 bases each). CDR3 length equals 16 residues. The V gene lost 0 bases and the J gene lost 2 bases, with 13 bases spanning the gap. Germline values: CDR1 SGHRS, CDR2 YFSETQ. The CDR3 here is CASSLAGRLTTDTQYF. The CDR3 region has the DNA TGCGCCAGCAGCTTGGCGGGGCGGCTTACCACAGATACGCAGTATTTT.

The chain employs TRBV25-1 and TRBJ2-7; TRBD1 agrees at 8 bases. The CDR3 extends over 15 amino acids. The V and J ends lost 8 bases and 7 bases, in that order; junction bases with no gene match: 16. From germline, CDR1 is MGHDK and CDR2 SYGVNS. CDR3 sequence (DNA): TGTGCCAGCGCCGGACAGGGTGCGGCCTACAATGAGCAGTACTTC. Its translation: CASAGQGAAYNEQYF.

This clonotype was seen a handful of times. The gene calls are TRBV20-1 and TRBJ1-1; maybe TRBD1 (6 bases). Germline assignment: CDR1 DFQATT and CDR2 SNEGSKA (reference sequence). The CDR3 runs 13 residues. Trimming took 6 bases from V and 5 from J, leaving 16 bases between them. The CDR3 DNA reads TGCAGTGCCAGTCGTGGACAGTGGACTGAAGCTTTCTTT. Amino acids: CSASRGQWTEAFF.

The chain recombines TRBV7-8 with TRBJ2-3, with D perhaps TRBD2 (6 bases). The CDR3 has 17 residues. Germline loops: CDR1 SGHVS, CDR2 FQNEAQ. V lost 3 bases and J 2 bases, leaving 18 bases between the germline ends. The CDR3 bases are TGTGCCAGCAGCTTCGCGGGGCGGACCCCATTCACAGATACGCAGTATTTT. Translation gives CASSFAGRTPFTDTQYF.

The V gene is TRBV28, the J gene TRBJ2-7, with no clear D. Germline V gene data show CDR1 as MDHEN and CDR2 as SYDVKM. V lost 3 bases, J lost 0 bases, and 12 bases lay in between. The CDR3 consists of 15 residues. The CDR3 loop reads CASSFFEGSSYEQYF. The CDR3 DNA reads TGTGCCAGCAGTTTTTTTGAAGGTAGCTCCTACGAGCAGTACTTC.

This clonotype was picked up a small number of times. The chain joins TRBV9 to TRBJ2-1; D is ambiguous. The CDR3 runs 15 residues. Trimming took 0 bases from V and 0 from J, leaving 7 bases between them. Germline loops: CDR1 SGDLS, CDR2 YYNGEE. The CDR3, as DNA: TGTGCCAGCAGCGTAGAACCAGGCTCCTACAATGAGCAGTTCTTC. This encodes CASSVEPGSYNEQFF.

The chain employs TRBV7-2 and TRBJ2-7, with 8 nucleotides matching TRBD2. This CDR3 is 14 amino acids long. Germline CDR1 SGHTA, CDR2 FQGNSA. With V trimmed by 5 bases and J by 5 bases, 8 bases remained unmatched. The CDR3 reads CASSRTSLSDEQYF. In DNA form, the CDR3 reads TGTGCCAGCAGCCGGACTAGCTTGTCCGACGAGCAGTACTTC.

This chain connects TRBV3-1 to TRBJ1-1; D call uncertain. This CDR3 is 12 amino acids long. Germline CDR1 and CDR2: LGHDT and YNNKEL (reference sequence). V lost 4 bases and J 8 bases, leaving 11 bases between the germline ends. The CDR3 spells CASSPFGGEAFF. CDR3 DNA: TGTGCCAGCAGCCCATTTGGCGGAGAAGCTTTCTTT.

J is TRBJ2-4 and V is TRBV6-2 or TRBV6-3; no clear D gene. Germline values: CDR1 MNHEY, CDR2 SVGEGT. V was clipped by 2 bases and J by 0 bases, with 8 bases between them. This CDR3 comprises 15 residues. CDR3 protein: CASSYAAAAKNIQYF. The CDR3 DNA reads TGTGCCAGCAGTTACGCGGCAGCAGCCAAAAACATTCAGTACTTC.

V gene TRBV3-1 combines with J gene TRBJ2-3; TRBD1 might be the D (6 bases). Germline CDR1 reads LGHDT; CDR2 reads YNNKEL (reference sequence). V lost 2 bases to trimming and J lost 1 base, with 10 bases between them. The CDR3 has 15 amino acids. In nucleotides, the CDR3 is TGTGCCAGCAGCCAATGGCCAGGGGGCACAGATACGCAGTATTTT. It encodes CASSQWPGGTDTQYF.

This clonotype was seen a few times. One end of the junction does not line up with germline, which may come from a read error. The CDR3 sequence: CASSLLAYNEQFF. CDR3 in DNA: TGCGCCAGCAGCTTGCTGGCTTACAATGAGCAGTTCTTC. The chain joins TRBV14 to TRBJ2-1; D is unresolved. Germline assignment: CDR1 SGHDN and CDR2 FVKESK. The CDR3 covers 13 residues.

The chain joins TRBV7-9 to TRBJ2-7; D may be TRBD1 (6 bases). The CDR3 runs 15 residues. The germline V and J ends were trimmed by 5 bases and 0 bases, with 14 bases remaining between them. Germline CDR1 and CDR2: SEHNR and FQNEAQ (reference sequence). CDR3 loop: CASSNTGTTSYEQYF. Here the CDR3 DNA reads TGTGCCAGCAGCAACACCGGGACAACCTCCTACGAGCAGTACTTC.

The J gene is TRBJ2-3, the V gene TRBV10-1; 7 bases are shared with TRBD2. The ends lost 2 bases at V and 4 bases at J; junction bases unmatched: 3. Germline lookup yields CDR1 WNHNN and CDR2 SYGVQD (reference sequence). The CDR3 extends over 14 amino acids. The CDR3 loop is CASSEGGRADTQYF. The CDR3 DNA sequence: TGCGCCAGCAGTGAGGGCGGGAGAGCAGATACGCAGTATTTT.

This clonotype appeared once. In DNA, the CDR3 is TGTGCCACCAGACCGGGACAGGGTAGTGGTGAGCAGTTCTTC. Translating it yields CATRPGQGSGEQFF. The chain has TRBV10-3 and TRBJ2-1, with 9 bases lining up with TRBD1. The V segment lost 10 bases and the J segment 9 bases; nucleotides outside the gene matches: 13. Germline loops: CDR1 ENHRY, CDR2 SYGVKD. The CDR3 runs 14 residues.

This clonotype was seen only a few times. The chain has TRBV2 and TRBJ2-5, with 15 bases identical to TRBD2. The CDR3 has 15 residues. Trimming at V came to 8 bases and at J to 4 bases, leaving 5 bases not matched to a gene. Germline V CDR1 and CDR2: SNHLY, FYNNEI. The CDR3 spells CASGLGLAGGETQYF. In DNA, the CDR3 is TGTGCCAGCGGCTTGGGACTAGCGGGAGGAGAGACCCAGTACTTC.

The CDR3 spells CASSPRRTTPFKEAFF. The DNA of the CDR3 is TGTGCCAGCAGTCCACGCAGGACAACGCCCTTTAAAGAAGCTTTCTTT. This chain links TRBV12-3 or TRBV12-4 with TRBJ1-1; the D gene is possibly TRBD1 (5 bases). V was shortened by 5 bases and J by 8 bases, with 24 bases between the two germline ends. This CDR3 contains 16 residues.

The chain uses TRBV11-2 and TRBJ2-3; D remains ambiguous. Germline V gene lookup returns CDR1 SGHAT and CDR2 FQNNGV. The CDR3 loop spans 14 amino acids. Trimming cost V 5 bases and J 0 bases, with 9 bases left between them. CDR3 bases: TGTGCCAGCAGCGCCACAAGGAGCACAGATACGCAGTATTTT. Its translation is CASSATRSTDTQYF.